Sequencing of this T cell receptor beta chain was carried out in a study of multiple sclerosis patients with progressive multifocal leukoencephalopathy. Findings and caveats of the study: The findings' link to JC virus versus immunocompromise remained uncertain.

Note on this clone: As yet, its antigen is unknown.

The CDR3 length is 20 residues. V dropped 0 bases and J dropped 7; count of bases not matched to a gene: 18. CDR1 is LGHNA, CDR2 YSLEER, per germline. Method: immunoSEQ multiplex PCR; TCRdb's copy keeps in-frame clones and lacks some. The sample lists about 28,000 clones; roughly 89% were seen once. The time point is: approximately 11 months of natalizumab therapy. The origin of this receptor is a human donor with multiple sclerosis. The rearrangement uses TRBV4-3 and TRBJ2-1; 10 bases are shared with TRBD2. Here the sequenced sample was PBMCs, taken from a patient treated with natalizumab. Here the CDR3 reads CASSQDRAAGGMAGRNEQFF. DNA of the CDR3: TGCGCCAGCAGCCAAGATAGGGCAGCGGGGGGGATGGCGGGACGAAATGAGCAGTTCTTC.